The entry below describes one T cell receptor beta chain. The trim removed 4 bases at V and 7 bases at J, leaving 7 bases unmatched. The germline CDR1 and CDR2 sequences are SGHTA and FQGTGA. The CDR3 totals 15 residues. Methods used by the authors: Amplification of reference gene primers provided the estimated nucleated cell counts. The table came from immunoSEQ multiplex PCR; TCRdb's copy has only in-frame clones and leaves some out. V and J calls and clone size are copied from that table; D and trimming were computed from the DNA. The table shows tens of thousands of clones, with approximately 91% occurring only once. This record belongs to a study of blood T cell repertoires in COVID-19. At the level of the study: Collection of acute and convalescent COVID-19 samples took place in the United States, Italy and Spain. PBMCs, B-cell-depleted T cells, or T cells provided the cDNA or gDNA that made up the material.

The TCR originated in a woman aged 45-59 years with active or convalescent COVID-19. V gene TRBV7-3 combines with J gene TRBJ2-1; TRBD2 aligns across 10 bases. The specimen sequenced was peripheral blood. The DNA of the CDR3 is TGTGCCAGCAGCTCTAGCGGGAGTGGCGTAAATGAGCAGTTCTTC. As protein: CASSSSGSGVNEQFF.